The 17 T cell receptor beta chains below come from one sample, sequenced in a study of blood T cell repertoires in COVID-19. This table comes from immunoSEQ multiplex PCR, and its TCRdb copy is limited to in-frame clones, with some not included. The data show 100,000 to 120,000 clones, over 65% seen once. The sample taken for sequencing was peripheral blood. The receptors originated from an elderly woman with acute or convalescent COVID-19.

The J gene is TRBJ2-1, the V gene TRBV12-3 or TRBV12-4, with 7 bases fitting TRBD2. The trim removed 6 bases at V and 15 bases at J, leaving 14 bases unmatched. The CDR3 is 13 residues long. CDR3 amino acids: CASSSGTTLRRFF. The CDR3 coding sequence is TGTGCCAGCAGCAGCGGGACCACCCTTAGGCGGTTCTTC.

The gene calls are TRBV15 and TRBJ2-7; 7 bases map to TRBD2. Unmatched junction bases numbered 6, after V lost 1 base and J lost 3 bases. CDR1 is LNHNV, CDR2 YYDKDF, per germline (reference sequence). The CDR3 has 15 amino acids. CDR3 sequence: CATSRGAGRVYEQYF. As DNA, the CDR3 is TGTGCCACCAGCAGAGGGGCGGGGAGGGTCTACGAGCAGTACTTC.

The chain employs TRBV4-2 and TRBJ1-6; D is unclear. V was trimmed by 0 bases and J by 9 bases, leaving 12 bases between them. The CDR3 runs 15 residues. Germline values: CDR1 LGHNA, CDR2 YNFKEQ. CDR3 sequence: CASSQEGIGISPLHF. The CDR3 DNA reads TGTGCCAGCAGCCAAGAGGGCATAGGAATTTCACCCCTCCACTTT.

As for this clone: The same CDR3 arises from other DNA sequences in this sample as well. The chain carries TRBV28 and TRBJ1-4; the D gene is possibly TRBD1 (6 bases). Between the trimmed V and J ends, which lost 1 base and 8 bases, there was a span of 11 bases. CDR1 is MDHEN, CDR2 SYDVKM, per germline. CDR3 size: 14 residues. The CDR3 is CASSLSGEGEKLFF. As DNA, the CDR3 is TGTGCCAGCAGTTTATCAGGGGAAGGGGAAAAACTGTTTTTT.

The V and J genes are TRBV7-2 and TRBJ1-2, with 9 positions matching TRBD1. The germline V gene encodes CDR1 SGHTA and CDR2 FQGNSA. V shed 5 bases and J 4 bases; nucleotides not matched to a gene: 8. The CDR3 has 15 residues. The CDR3: CASSPWTGEGYGYTF. Written as DNA, the CDR3 is TGTGCCAGCAGCCCCTGGACAGGGGAGGGCTATGGCTACACCTTC. The full variable domain, its missing parts supplied by reference TRBV7-2 and TRBJ1-2, is GAGVSQSPSNKVTEKGKDVELRCDPISGHTALYWYRQSLGQGLEFLIYFQGNSAPDKSGLPSDRFSAERTGGSVSTLTIQRTQQEDSAVYLCASSPWTGEGYGYTFGSGTRLTVV.

With regard to this clone: An end of the junction does not agree with germline; a read error may underlie this. The chain carries TRBV9 and TRBJ2-1; 7 bases are a match to TRBD1. In germline, CDR1 is SGDLS, CDR2 YYNGEE. The CDR3 runs to 16 residues. The CDR3 nucleotides are TGTGCCAGCAGCGTAGGCTTAGGAGGACAGGCCAATGGGCAGTTCTTC. Translation: CASSVGLGGQANGQFF.

This clone has a single count. The gene calls are TRBV7-2 and TRBJ2-3; 8 bases agree with TRBD2. Per germline, CDR1 SGHTA and CDR2 FQGNSA. The CDR3 runs to 17 residues. The V and J ends lost 0 bases and 3 bases, in that order; junction bases with no gene match: 8. The CDR3 sequence: CASSLAYGRGGTDTQYF. CDR3 nucleotides: TGTGCCAGCAGCTTAGCCTACGGGAGGGGCGGGACAGATACGCAGTATTTT.

The chain links TRBV5-1 to TRBJ1-2; D call uncertain. Germline V gene sequence: CDR1 SGHRS, CDR2 YFSETQ. This CDR3 has 14 residues. V gave up 0 bases and J gave up 4 bases, with 10 bases separating them. The CDR3 nucleotides are TGCGCCAGCAGCTTGGATCTACGGGGCTATGGCTACACCTTC. It yields the protein CASSLDLRGYGYTF.

The chain carries TRBV5-1 and TRBJ1-2, with D possibly matching TRBD1 (6 bases). CDR3 length equals 13 residues. The V and J ends lost 0 bases and 8 bases respectively, with 11 bases between them. Germline values: CDR1 SGHRS, CDR2 YFSETQ. The CDR3 nucleotides read TGCGCCAGCAGCTTGGGTGCAGGGGTCGGCTACACCTTC. It specifies CASSLGAGVGYTF. The variable domain in full, completed from reference TRBV5-1 and TRBJ1-2, reads KAGVTQTPRYLIKTRGQQVTLSCSPISGHRSVSWYQQTPGQGLQFLFEYFSETQRNKGNFPGRFSGRQFSNSRSEMNVSTLELGDSALYLCASSLGAGVGYTFGSGTRLTVV.

V usage is TRBV28 and J usage is TRBJ1-1, with 9 bases aligning to TRBD1. This CDR3 has 14 amino acids. V shed 7 bases, J shed 3 bases, and the junction held 6 bases outside the gene matches. The germline V gene has CDR1 MDHEN and CDR2 SYDVKM. CDR3 nucleotide sequence: TGTGCCAGCACCGGGACAGGGACGGACACTGAAGCTTTCTTT. Translated, it gives CASTGTGTDTEAFF.

The rearrangement uses TRBV6-6 and TRBJ2-1; possibly TRBD1 for D (7 bases). From germline, CDR1 is MNHNY and CDR2 SVGAGI (reference sequence). The CDR3 is made up of 13 amino acids. V was cut by 11 bases and J by 1 base, with 12 bases left in between. The CDR3 DNA reads TGTGCCGGAGGGGGCCAGTCCTACAATGAGCAGTTCTTC. As protein: CAGGGQSYNEQFF.

This clone was seen a handful of times. J is TRBJ1-2 and V is TRBV5-6; D may be TRBD1 (6 bases). CDR3 length: 15 residues. Germline V gene data show CDR1 as SGHDT and CDR2 as YYEEEE. V dropped 0 bases and J dropped 8 bases, with 17 bases sitting between them. The CDR3 DNA reads as TGTGCCAGCAGCTTGGGTTTGACAGGAGGCTACGGCTACACCTTC. It specifies CASSLGLTGGYGYTF.

The J gene is TRBJ2-4, the V gene TRBV13, with 8 bases lining up with TRBD1. The CDR3 length is 14 residues. Germline V gene sequence: CDR1 PRHDT, CDR2 FYEKMQ (reference sequence). The trim removed 4 bases at V and 9 bases at J, leaving 8 bases unmatched. This CDR3 is CASSSQGAAGIQYF. The CDR3 nucleotides are TGTGCCAGCAGCTCCCAGGGGGCGGCCGGCATTCAGTACTTC. Based on the CDR3 plus reference TRBV13 and TRBJ2-4, the full variable domain is AAGVIQSPRHLIKEKRETATLKCYPIPRHDTVYWYQQGPGQDPQFLISFYEKMQSDKGSIPDRFSAQQFSDYHSELNMSSLELGDSALYFCASSSQGAAGIQYFGAGTRLSVL.

This chain joins TRBV5-1 and TRBJ1-2, with TRBD1 matching over 10 bases. Germline lookup yields CDR1 SGHRS and CDR2 YFSETQ. The trim removed 3 bases at V and 8 bases at J, leaving 7 bases unmatched. The CDR3 contains 14 residues. DNA for the CDR3: TGCGCCAGCAGCTGGGGGACAGGGGACAAGGGCTACACCTTC. This gives the protein CASSWGTGDKGYTF.

The rearrangement uses TRBV3-1 (or the pseudogene TRBV3-2) and TRBJ1-2; D gene unclear. CDR3 size: 13 residues. Trimming removed 4 bases at V and 3 bases at J, with 9 bases between. The germline V gene has CDR1 LGHDT and CDR2 YNNKEL (reference sequence). Here the CDR3 DNA reads TGTGCCAGCAGCCCACAGAGACACTATGGCTACACCTTC. This sequence encodes CASSPQRHYGYTF.

The V and J genes are TRBV15 and TRBJ1-5; D is perhaps TRBD1 (6 bases). The CDR3 is 17 amino acids. Germline assignment: CDR1 LNHNV and CDR2 YYDKDF (reference sequence). V lost 2 bases, J lost 5 bases, and 19 bases lay in between. The DNA for the CDR3 is TGTGCCACCAGCAGACCCCGGACAGAAGGACGTGATCAGCCCCAGCATTTT. This codes for CATSRPRTEGRDQPQHF.

J is TRBJ1-6 and V is TRBV6-5; 12 nucleotides align to TRBD1. The CDR3 sequence is 15 residues long. V lost 6 bases and J lost 9; bases outside the gene matches: 6. Germline V gene sequence: CDR1 MNHEY, CDR2 SVGAGI. Here the CDR3 DNA reads TGTGCCAGCAGGGTCGGGACAGGGGGCAGTTCACCCCTCCACTTT. As protein: CASRVGTGGSSPLHF.